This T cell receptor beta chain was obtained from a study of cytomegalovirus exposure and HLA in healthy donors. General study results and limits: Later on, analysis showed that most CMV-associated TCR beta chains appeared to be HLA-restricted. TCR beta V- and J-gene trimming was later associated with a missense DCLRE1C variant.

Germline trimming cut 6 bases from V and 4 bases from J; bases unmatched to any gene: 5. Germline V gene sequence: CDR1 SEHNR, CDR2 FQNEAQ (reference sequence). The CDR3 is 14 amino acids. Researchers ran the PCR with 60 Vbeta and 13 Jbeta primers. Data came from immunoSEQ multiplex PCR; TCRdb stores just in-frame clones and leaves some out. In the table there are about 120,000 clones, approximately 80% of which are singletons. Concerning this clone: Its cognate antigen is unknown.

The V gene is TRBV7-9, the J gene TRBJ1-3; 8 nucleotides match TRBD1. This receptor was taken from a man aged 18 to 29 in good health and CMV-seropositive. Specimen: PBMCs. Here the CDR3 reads CASRTGTGGNTIYF. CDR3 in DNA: TGTGCCAGCAGGACCGGGACAGGCGGAAACACCATATATTTT. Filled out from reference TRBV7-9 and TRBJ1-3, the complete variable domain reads DTGVSQNPRHKITKRGQNVTFRCDPISEHNRLYWYRQTLGQGPEFLTYFQNEAQLEKSRLLSDRFSAERPKGSFSTLEIQRTEQGDSAMYLCASRTGTGGNTIYFGEGSWLTVV.